The 24 T cell receptor beta chains given below trace back to one sample, sequenced in a study of shared clonotypes between healthy human individuals. Here immunoSEQ multiplex PCR was the method, and the copy in TCRdb shows in-frame clones only, minus some. The sample includes around 1,000,000 clones, approximately 80% of them seen just once. Sequencing was carried out using memory CD4+ T cells from PBMCs. Subset here: CD45RA-negative fraction. These receptors were collected from a man younger than 35 in good health. Some clones in this sample may be carry-over from other donors' samples.

The gene calls are TRBV9 and TRBJ2-7, with TRBD2 matching 12 bases. V lost 0 bases and J lost 0; bases outside the gene matches: 1. The CDR3 covers 16 residues. The germline CDR1 and CDR2 sequences are SGDLS and YYNGEE. The CDR3 DNA is TGTGCCAGCAGCGTAGGACTAGCGGGAGTCTCCTACGAGCAGTACTTC. Translated, it gives CASSVGLAGVSYEQYF.

The chain joins TRBV7-6 to TRBJ2-1; TRBD2 matches 12 bases. Germline V gene lookup returns CDR1 SGHVS and CDR2 FNYEAQ. Losses at the gene ends were 1 base for V and 8 bases for J; bases not matched to a gene: 12. CDR3 size: 18 residues. CDR3 sequence (DNA): TGTGCCAGCAGCTTAGACCCTAGCGGGAGGGCCGGGGGTCATGAGCAGTTCTTC. Translation: CASSLDPSGRAGGHEQFF.

This rearrangement joins TRBV28 to TRBJ1-2; the D is unclear. Trimming pared 6 bases from V and 8 bases from J, leaving 22 bases between. Per the germline V gene, CDR1 is MDHEN and CDR2 is SYDVKM. The CDR3 is 15 residues long. The CDR3 sequence: CASRPPLARLRGYTF. Written as DNA, the CDR3 is TGTGCCAGCAGACCTCCCCTCGCTCGCTTGCGCGGCTACACCTTC.

Turning to this clone: Only one base separates this from a far larger clonotype, so it likely reflects a read error. This chain joins TRBV4-1 and TRBJ1-1; a weak D match, TRBD1 (6 bases). Germline V CDR1 and CDR2: MGHRA, YSYEKL. The CDR3 is 13 residues long. Trimming removed 4 bases at V and 1 base at J, with 7 bases between. The CDR3 here is CASSPTGNTEAFF. The CDR3, as DNA: TGCGCCAGCAGCCCGACAGGGAACACTGAAGCTTTCTTT.

The chain has TRBV28 and TRBJ1-2; a weak D match, TRBD1 (6 bases). Germline V lookup: CDR1 MDHEN, CDR2 SYDVKM. V dropped 5 bases and J dropped 1 base, with 11 bases sitting between them. This CDR3 has 14 residues. The CDR3 region is CASSDSGVNYGYTF. DNA of the CDR3: TGTGCCAGCAGTGACTCAGGGGTTAACTATGGCTACACCTTC.

This clone turned up a few times. DNA for the CDR3: TGTGCCAGCAGCAGGCTCGGACTAGCATCCTACGAGCAGTACTTC. Amino acids: CASSRLGLASYEQYF. The chain links TRBV5-4 to TRBJ2-7; 8 bases are shared with TRBD2. Trimming removed 4 bases from V and 1 base from J; junction bases left unmatched: 7. CDR3 length equals 15 residues. CDR1 is SGHNT and CDR2 is YYREEE in the germline V gene (reference sequence).

This clone showed up just once. The chain has TRBV30 and TRBJ2-5; D gene unclear. Germline V gene data show CDR1 as GTSNPN and CDR2 as SVGIG (reference sequence). V was pared by 6 bases and J by 5 bases, with 13 bases between. The length of the CDR3 is 12 residues. CDR3 nucleotides: TGTGCCTGCACGGCGGAAGGGGAGACCCAGTACTTC. Its translation is CACTAEGETQYF. Full variable domain (outside the CDR3, taken from reference TRBV30 and TRBJ2-5): SQTIHQWPATLVQPVGSPLSLECTVEGTSNPNLYWYRQAAGRGLQLLFYSVGIGQISSEVPQNLSASRPQDRQFILSSKKLLLSDSGFYLCACTAEGETQYFGPGTRLLVL.

The rearrangement joins TRBV7-2 to TRBJ1-5, with D uncertain. Germline CDR1 is SGHTA and CDR2 is FQGNSA. Trimming removed 5 bases at V and 1 base at J, with 12 bases between. This CDR3 spans 15 amino acids. The CDR3 bases are TGTGCCAGCAGCGATTCGGGGAAGAGCAATCAGCCCCAGCATTTT. This encodes CASSDSGKSNQPQHF.

V and J are TRBV4-3 and TRBJ1-2; TRBD1 matches at 10 bases. CDR1 and CDR2 (germline): LGHNA, YSLEER. The CDR3 contains 18 residues. Trimming cost V 0 bases and J 6 bases; bases outside gene matches: 13. The CDR3 DNA reads TGCGCCAGCAGCCAAGATGTATGGGACAGGGGAAAATGGGATGGCTACACCTTC. This codes for CASSQDVWDRGKWDGYTF.

The chain is built from TRBV7-9 and TRBJ1-2; a possible D gene is TRBD1 (6 bases). The CDR3 spans 14 residues. With 0 bases removed from V and 7 bases from J, the gap between germline ends came to 12 bases. The germline V gene encodes CDR1 SEHNR and CDR2 FQNEAQ (reference sequence). For the CDR3, the DNA is TGTGCCAGCAGCTTAGCGGGAGGGGGAGCTGGCTACACCTTC. It yields the protein CASSLAGGGAGYTF. The full variable domain, its missing parts supplied by reference TRBV7-9 and TRBJ1-2, is DTGVSQNPRHKITKRGQNVTFRCDPISEHNRLYWYRQTLGQGPEFLTYFQNEAQLEKSRLLSDRFSAERPKGSFSTLEIQRTEQGDSAMYLCASSLAGGGAGYTFGSGTRLTVV.

This chain links TRBV28 with TRBJ1-2; 9 bases line up with TRBD1. The CDR3 sequence is 15 residues long. Germline values: CDR1 MDHEN, CDR2 SYDVKM. V dropped 5 bases and J dropped 1; count of bases not matched to a gene: 5. Written as DNA, the CDR3 is TGTGCCAGCAGTACCCCGACAGGGGGTAACTATGGCTACACCTTC. Amino acids: CASSTPTGGNYGYTF.

V and J are TRBV7-8 and TRBJ2-7; 10 bases are a match to TRBD1. V was pared by 6 bases and J by 5 bases, with 10 bases of the junction left unmatched. Per germline, CDR1 SGHVS and CDR2 FQNEAQ. This CDR3 comprises 15 residues. CDR3 in amino acids: CASRPDRGRSHEQYF. CDR3 bases: TGTGCCAGCAGACCCGACAGGGGGCGATCCCACGAGCAGTACTTC.

The chain couples TRBV2 to TRBJ2-2; unclear D gene. The CDR3 runs 13 residues. The ends were cut back, 1 base at V and 6 bases at J, with 6 bases in the middle. Germline V lookup: CDR1 SNHLY, CDR2 FYNNEI. CDR3: CASSEVQSGELFF. CDR3 bases: TGTGCCAGCAGTGAAGTACAATCCGGGGAGCTGTTTTTT.

A few counts support this clone. The gene calls are TRBV7-2 and TRBJ2-3; D is undetermined. Germline CDR1 is SGHTA and CDR2 is FQGNSA. V lost 1 base and J lost 5, with 10 bases in between. CDR3 length equals 14 residues. DNA for the CDR3: TGTGCCAGCAGCTTAGGGTTCATCAGAGATACGCAGTATTTT. The encoded protein is CASSLGFIRDTQYF.

Regarding this clone: At one of its ends the junction is not consistent with the germline gene, which may arise from a read error. The chain links TRBV15 to TRBJ1-1; 7 bases are shared with TRBD1. The CDR3 spans 13 residues. Germline V CDR1 and CDR2: LNHNV, YYDKDF (reference sequence). DNA for the CDR3: TGTGCCACCGGCAGAACAGGGGAGACTGAAGCTTTCTTT. Its translation: CATGRTGETEAFF.

This chain joins TRBV7-9 and TRBJ2-1; tentatively, D is TRBD1 (5 bases). The CDR3 is made up of 15 amino acids. The V end lost 2 bases, the J end lost 0 bases, and 8 bases lay between the germline ends. In germline, CDR1 is SEHNR, CDR2 FQNEAQ (reference sequence). This CDR3 is CASSLIRGSYNEQFF. DNA of the CDR3: TGTGCCAGCAGCTTAATTAGGGGCTCCTACAATGAGCAGTTCTTC.

This clone occurred many times. CDR3 sequence reads: CASTPGEAYNEQFF. The CDR3 DNA follows: TGTGCCAGTACCCCAGGGGAAGCATACAATGAGCAGTTCTTC. The chain joins TRBV19 to TRBJ2-1; a weak D match, TRBD1 (6 bases). The CDR3 has 14 amino acids. Trimming removed 7 bases at V and 4 bases at J, with 14 bases between. From germline, CDR1 is LNHDA and CDR2 SQIVND (reference sequence).

The gene calls are TRBV7-8 and TRBJ2-3; 9 positions agree with TRBD2. The V gene's germline CDR1 is SGHVS and CDR2 FQNEAQ. J was trimmed by 5 bases and V by 2 bases; bases with no gene match: 8. The CDR3 has 16 residues. CDR3: CASSLRREGVVDTQYF. The CDR3, as DNA: TGTGCCAGCAGCTTAAGGCGGGAGGGGGTGGTAGATACGCAGTATTTT.

This clone was seen many times. This chain connects TRBV2 to TRBJ2-5, with 8 bases that match TRBD1. The CDR3 has 15 amino acids. Germline CDR1 and CDR2: SNHLY and FYNNEI. With 7 bases clipped from V and 1 base from J, the junction kept 8 bases outside the gene matches. CDR3 nucleotides: TGTGCCAGCACTGGAACAGGGGGACTCCAAGAGACCCAGTACTTC. Translated, it gives CASTGTGGLQETQYF.

CDR3 amino acids: CASSIGQGRGANEKLFF. In DNA, the CDR3 is TGTGCCAGCAGCATAGGACAGGGGAGAGGAGCTAATGAAAAACTGTTTTTT. V is TRBV7-2 and J is TRBJ1-4; 9 nucleotides line up with TRBD1. Germline CDR1 and CDR2: SGHTA and FQGNSA. J was trimmed by 3 bases and V by 5 bases; bases with no gene match: 10. The CDR3 contains 17 residues. Complete variable domain (other parts from reference TRBV7-2 and TRBJ1-4): GAGVSQSPSNKVTEKGKDVELRCDPISGHTALYWYRQSLGQGLEFLIYFQGNSAPDKSGLPSDRFSAERTGGSVSTLTIQRTQQEDSAVYLCASSIGQGRGANEKLFFGSGTQLSVL.

The J gene is TRBJ2-7, the V gene TRBV27; D possibly uses TRBD1 or TRBD2 (5 bases each). The germline CDR1 and CDR2 sequences are MNHEY and SMNVEV (reference sequence). V gave up 5 bases and J gave up 1 base, with 18 bases separating them. The length of the CDR3 is 16 residues. The DNA for the CDR3 is TGTGCCAGCAGTACCCGGACTGGGGGACGTTCCTACGAGCAGTACTTC. Protein: CASSTRTGGRSYEQYF.

Regarding this clone: Other nucleotide sequences in the sample specify the same CDR3. The chain uses TRBV9 and TRBJ1-1; tentative D call: TRBD1 (5 bases). The CDR3 has 13 amino acids. Germline V lookup: CDR1 SGDLS, CDR2 YYNGEE. V was cut by 0 bases and J by 5 bases, with 8 bases left in between. CDR3 in DNA: TGTGCCAGCAGCGTAGACGAGGGGACTGAAGCTTTCTTT. The encoded protein is CASSVDEGTEAFF. The whole variable domain, remainder taken from reference TRBV9 and TRBJ1-1, is DSGVTQTPKHLITATGQRVTLRCSPRSGDLSVYWYQQSLDQGLQFLIQYYNGEERAKGNILERFSAQQFPDLHSELNLSSLELGDSALYFCASSVDEGTEAFFGQGTRLTVV.

The chain has TRBV7-9 and TRBJ2-7, with 9 bases that match TRBD2. Trimming at V came to 5 bases and at J to 1 base, leaving 9 bases not matched to a gene. Germline CDR1 reads SEHNR; CDR2 reads FQNEAQ (reference sequence). The CDR3 covers 16 residues. The CDR3 nucleotides are TGTGCCAGCAGCCGTACCTTAGCGGGAGCTTCCTACGAGCAGTACTTC. Protein product: CASSRTLAGASYEQYF.

Note on this clone: Being one base from a much bigger clone, this may be a read error. The same CDR3 is also encoded by other DNA sequences in this sample. The gene calls are TRBV28 and TRBJ1-2; unclear D gene. This CDR3 region has 11 residues. The germline V gene encodes CDR1 MDHEN and CDR2 SYDVKM. The V end lost 6 bases, the J end lost 2 bases, and 4 bases lay between the germline ends. CDR3 DNA sequence: TGTGCCAGCAGCGGAAACTATGGCTACACCTTC. Translating gives CASSGNYGYTF.